The source of this TCR beta chain is a study of response to subunit inactivated influenza vaccine. Study conclusions and caveats: Authors suggested each seasonal influenza vaccination recruits few new T cells.

A note on this clonotype: The antigen remains unidentified.

TCRdb redid the calling of the RT-PCR reads with MiXCR, one entry per CDR3 protein. The data show about 780,000 distinct CDR3 sequences, less than 20% seen once. Germline-derived CDR1 and CDR2 are SGHTA and FQGNSA. The CDR3 sequence is 13 residues long. The junction had 4 bases not matched to a gene; V was cut back by 2 bases and J by 9 bases. This receptor was identified in a man aged 50 to 59 who received an inactivated influenza vaccine. V usage is TRBV7-2 and J usage is TRBJ2-3, with 8 nucleotides matching TRBD2. Material: PBMCs from blood, obtained more than 4 days after vaccination. The CDR3 DNA follows: TGTGCCAGCAGCTTAAGCAGCGGGGGAACGCAGTATTTT. It codes for CASSLSSGGTQYF. The full variable domain, in which reference TRBV7-2 and TRBJ2-3 provide the parts outside the CDR3, is GAGVSQSPSNKVTEKGKDVELRCDPISGHTALYWYRQSLGQGLEFLIYFQGNSAPDKSGLPSDRFSAERTGGSVSTLTIQRTQQEDSAVYLCASSLSSGGTQYFGPGTRLTVL.